These T cell receptor beta chains were read from a single sample in a study of vaccination effects on CD4 cells after COVID-19. These receptors are not linked to any known antigen. Method: immunoSEQ multiplex PCR; TCRdb's copy keeps in-frame clones and lacks some. The sample comprises some 40,000 clones, about 78% of which are singletons, and approximately 15% rests with the top ten. The source material was CD4+ T cells from PBMCs cultured with HCoV-NL63 spike peptides, sampled before COVID-19 vaccination. The receptor set was obtained from a human donor who had a prior SARS-CoV-2 infection. The CDR3 runs from the conserved cysteine through the conserved F or W. Fields, in order: V gene, D gene, J gene, clone size, CDR3 DNA, CDR3 protein. The D gene is left open where the match is weak. Size values are once, few and many counts, or a class for expanded clones, and some rows have none.

TRBV5-1	TRBD2	TRBJ2-3	NA	TGCGCCAGCAGCTTAGGGACTAGCGGGGGTACAGATACGCAGTATTTT	CASSLGTSGGTDTQYF
TRBV7-4	TRBD2	TRBJ2-2	few	TGTGCCAGCAGCTTAGTTAATAGCGGGAGGGCCGCCGGGGAGCTGTTTTTT	CASSLVNSGRAAGELFF
TRBV18	NA	TRBJ1-2	NA	TGTGCCAGCTCACCAGTTGGCCTCAGGGGCTATGGCTACACCTTC	CASSPVGLRGYGYTF
TRBV5-5	NA	TRBJ1-1	once	TGTGCCAGCAGCTTCCAGGAGAGACTCTGGGGGGAAGCTTTCTTT	CASSFQERLWGEAFF
TRBV18	NA	TRBJ1-4	once	TGTGCCAGCTCACCTAATTTACAAAAAGGAGGGGAAAAACTGTTTTTT	CASSPNLQKGGEKLFF
TRBV6-6	NA	TRBJ1-5	NA	TGTGCCAGCAGTTTCCGCCCCGGGAATAGCAATCAGCCCCAGCATTTT	CASSFRPGNSNQPQHF
TRBV11-3	NA	TRBJ1-1	NA	TGTGCCAGCAGCCGAGGTATCAATGAAGCTTTCTTT	CASSRGINEAFF
TRBV9	TRBD2	TRBJ2-2	NA	TGTGCCAGCAATAGGCTAGCGGAGCCTGGGGACACCGGGGAGCTGTTTTTT	CASNRLAEPGDTGELFF
TRBV7-2	NA	TRBJ2-3	NA	TGTGCCAGCAGCTTAGAGGAAGATACGCAGTATTTT	CASSLEEDTQYF
TRBV18	TRBD2	TRBJ2-1	NA	TGTGCCAGCTCACCACCGGGTCGGGAGGGTGAGCAGTTCTTC	CASSPPGREGEQFF
TRBV7-3	TRBD2	TRBJ2-2	NA	TGTGCCAGCAGCTCTAGCGGGAGCTATACCGGGGAGCTGTTTTTT	CASSSSGSYTGELFF
TRBV3-1/TRBV3-2	TRBD1	TRBJ2-7	NA	TGTGCCAGCAGCAAGCCGGGACAGGGGATCTACGAGCAGTACTTC	CASSKPGQGIYEQYF
TRBV15	TRBD1	TRBJ2-3	NA	TGTGCCACCAGAGCCCGCGACAGGGGGACAGATACGCAGTATTTT	CATRARDRGTDTQYF
TRBV20-1	NA	TRBJ1-3	NA	TGCAGTGCTAGAGATGATCGGGCGATATATTTT	CSARDDRAIYF
TRBV5-1	TRBD2	TRBJ2-5	NA	TGCGCCAGCAGCTTTATCGGCGGGAGCCAAGAGACCCAGTACTTC	CASSFIGGSQETQYF
TRBV5-1	NA	TRBJ1-6	few	TGCGCCAGCAGCTTAGGACGGCTGAATTCACCCCTCCACTTT	CASSLGRLNSPLHF
TRBV15	NA	TRBJ2-3	NA	TGTGCCACCAGCGTAGGGGGACCCACAGATACGCAGTATTTT	CATSVGGPTDTQYF
TRBV5-1	TRBD1	TRBJ2-7	NA	TGCGCCAGCAGCTTGGGGGACAGAACCTACGAGCAGTACTTC	CASSLGDRTYEQYF
TRBV28	NA	TRBJ1-5	NA	TGTGCCAGCAGTCAAACAGGTCAGCCCCAGCATTTT	CASSQTGQPQHF
TRBV6-6	NA	TRBJ1-1	NA	TGTGCCACGGGAAGAGGGGCCCCGGGGGCTGAAGCTTTCTTT	CATGRGAPGAEAFF
TRBV5-6	NA	TRBJ2-3	once	TGTGCCAGCAGATCCACAGGCACAGATACGCAGTATTTT	CASRSTGTDTQYF
TRBV4-3	TRBD1	TRBJ2-3	NA	TGCGCCAGCAGCCAAACAGGGGTAGACACAGATACGCAGTATTTT	CASSQTGVDTDTQYF
TRBV3-1/TRBV3-2	NA	TRBJ2-1	NA	TGTGCCAGCAGCCAATTTCTGGGCAGTAGCTATTTCTTC	CASSQFLGSSYFF
TRBV18	NA	TRBJ1-6	few	TGTGCCAGCTCACCTCTTAACGGGTCACCCCTCCACTTT	CASSPLNGSPLHF
TRBV7-9	NA	TRBJ1-3	NA	TGTGCCAGCAGCTTAGCGGGGGGTCTAAGTGGAAACACCATATATTTT	CASSLAGGLSGNTIYF
TRBV5-1	TRBD2	TRBJ2-7	NA	TGCGCCAGCAGGGGAGGGGTGCCGCTCGAGCAGTACTTC	CASRGGVPLEQYF
TRBV7-6	TRBD2	TRBJ2-5	NA	TGTGCCAGCAGCCACCGGACTAGCGGGGCGAAAGAGACCCAGTACTTC	CASSHRTSGAKETQYF
TRBV18	NA	TRBJ2-7	NA	TGTGCCAGCTCACCCGCAGGGGAGCGCCAGTACTTC	CASSPAGERQYF
TRBV2	NA	TRBJ1-1	few	TGTGCCAGCAGTGAATGGGAGAACACTGAAGCTTTCTTT	CASSEWENTEAFF
TRBV3-1/TRBV3-2	NA	TRBJ2-7	NA	TGTGCCAGCAGCCAAGAACTCTACGAGCAGTACTTC	CASSQELYEQYF
TRBV30	NA	TRBJ1-2	NA	TGTGCCTGGAGCGGACAGCAGCCCGCTAACTATGGCTACACCTTC	CAWSGQQPANYGYTF
TRBV6-2/TRBV6-3	NA	TRBJ2-7	NA	TGTGCCAGCAGTTTGCGCTGGAACGAGCAGTACTTC	CASSLRWNEQYF
TRBV3-1/TRBV3-2	TRBD2	TRBJ2-4	NA	TGTGCCAGCAGTAATAGGCGGGAGGGGAAAAACATTCAGTACTTC	CASSNRREGKNIQYF
TRBV6-1	TRBD2	TRBJ2-1	few	TGTGCCAGCAGTTGGGAGGGGTACGAGTTCTTC	CASSWEGYEFF
TRBV13	TRBD2	TRBJ2-7	NA	TGTGCCAGCAGACAAAGCGGGAGGCGGTACGAGCAGTACTTC	CASRQSGRRYEQYF
TRBV5-1	TRBD1	TRBJ1-2	few	TGCGCCAGCAGCGCGGACGGACAGGGTGGCTACACCTTC	CASSADGQGGYTF
TRBV15	NA	TRBJ2-1	NA	TGTGCCACCAGCAGAGTTTCCGGGAGTGGGTACAATGAGCAGTTCTTC	CATSRVSGSGYNEQFF
TRBV4-1	NA	TRBJ2-1	few	TGCGCCAGCAGCCAAGAAACGATGCAACTTAGGCACAATGAGCAGTTCTTC	CASSQETMQLRHNEQFF
TRBV4-3	TRBD1	TRBJ2-2	NA	TGCGCCAGCAGCCAAGCCCCGACAGGGCAGGACGGGGAGCTGTTTTTT	CASSQAPTGQDGELFF
TRBV18	NA	TRBJ2-3	NA	TGTGCCAGCTCACCACCGTCCACAGATACGCAGTATTTT	CASSPPSTDTQYF